This T cell receptor (beta chain) is from a study of T cells in Graves' hyperthyroidism and ophthalmopathy. Clinical symptoms, serum thyroxine, TRAb, thyroid ultrasound and orbital computed tomography informed diagnoses. RNA transcripts provided the source from which TCR beta CDR3 regions were amplified. The TCR CDR3 first-round RT-PCR relied on the HTBI primer set. MiXCR was run by TCRdb on the multiplex PCR reads, yielding one entry per CDR3 protein. Of a few hundred thousand distinct CDR3 sequences in the sample, around 43% were seen once. This clonotype was seen a handful of times. The CDR3 is 13 residues long. Per germline, CDR1 SGHAT and CDR2 FQNNGV. Trimming pared 5 bases from V and 6 bases from J, leaving 13 bases between.

V is TRBV11-2 and J is TRBJ1-2; D might be TRBD1 (5 bases). The TCR was taken from an adult woman with Graves' disease, either hyperthyroidism or ophthalmopathy (not recorded which). The sample consisted of peripheral blood or thyroid tissue (not recorded which). Here the CDR3 DNA reads TGTGCCAGCAGCCAGTGGGACCGGGATGGCTACACCTTC. Translating gives CASSQWDRDGYTF.